Listed below are T cell receptor beta chains from one sample, sequenced in a study of T cell responses to AZD1222 COVID-19 vaccine. The method was immunoSEQ multiplex PCR; TCRdb's version includes in-frame clones alone and lacks a portion of them. The repertoire has 100,000 or so clones, nearly 90% of them found once; the top ten carry around 3.2%. The material sequenced was peripheral blood, taken on day 0 of AZD1222 vaccination. The receptor set was obtained from an adult in good health. Each CDR3 is given without its conserved first and last residue. D genes are given only for firm matches.

ASSLGNSGGATDTQY	TRBV7-2	TRBD2	TRBJ2-3
ASSQELAGIYEQY	TRBV4-1	TRBD2	TRBJ2-7
ASSVEALGNTIY	TRBV9	-	TRBJ1-3
ASQTGTVQKLF	TRBV18	TRBD1	TRBJ1-4
ASRSPGTAANQPQH	TRBV2	TRBD1	TRBJ1-5
ASSLGGTGVIRAEAF	TRBV7-9	TRBD1	TRBJ1-1
ASSPQLTGGGNTIY	TRBV9	-	TRBJ1-3
ASSQELGGLGEKLF	TRBV14	-	TRBJ1-4
ASSIDGLDRGREKLF	TRBV19	TRBD1	TRBJ1-4
ASSLSKAFRGYDTEAF	TRBV27	-	TRBJ1-1
ASSQAKRQYYGYT	TRBV4-3	-	TRBJ1-2
ASSYALGYGYT	TRBV6-2/TRBV6-3	-	TRBJ1-2
ASGLSSGQGGGYT	TRBV12-5	TRBD1	TRBJ1-2
ASSTDRGRVYGYT	TRBV5-4	TRBD1	TRBJ1-2
ASSQESSGTGAAGELF	TRBV4-1	TRBD1	TRBJ2-2
ASSLDLSATNYGYT	TRBV7-8	-	TRBJ1-2
ASSLRVGDSPLH	TRBV11-2	-	TRBJ1-6
ASSFAGTSTDTQY	TRBV9	-	TRBJ2-3
ASSQTGGGVYGYT	TRBV6-2/TRBV6-3	TRBD1	TRBJ1-2
ASSGDRVGPQH	TRBV6-5	TRBD1	TRBJ1-5
ASSELVDWGEYGGINSPLH	TRBV6-1	-	TRBJ1-6
ASSQEQGVGYT	TRBV3-1/TRBV3-2	-	TRBJ1-2
ASSVNTGTNSPLH	TRBV2	-	TRBJ1-6
ASSFRQGREPQH	TRBV5-8	TRBD1	TRBJ1-5
ASSRGYEPQH	TRBV19	-	TRBJ1-5
ASSYSSGIKQPQH	TRBV6-5	-	TRBJ1-5
ATRIGGGEKLF	TRBV19	-	TRBJ1-4
ASSSWTSGSTDTQY	TRBV7-9	TRBD2	TRBJ2-3
ASSFGLDFNTGELF	TRBV9	-	TRBJ2-2
ASARGAGNTIY	TRBV2	-	TRBJ1-3
ATSDLQLPYNEQF	TRBV24-1	-	TRBJ2-1
ASSLGGHSNQPQH	TRBV11-2	-	TRBJ1-5
ASSPTGSGGYNEQF	TRBV18	TRBD2	TRBJ2-1
ASSLSTTGNYGYT	TRBV27	TRBD1	TRBJ1-2
ASSLDRANEQF	TRBV11-2	-	TRBJ2-1
ASSPRDFRSYNEQF	TRBV11-2	-	TRBJ2-1
ASSDRGGNSPLH	TRBV27	TRBD1	TRBJ1-6
ASSPRDRAYNEQF	TRBV5-4	TRBD1	TRBJ2-1
ASSFRTGEREQY	TRBV6-2/TRBV6-3	TRBD1	TRBJ2-7
ASGPSGHTDTQY	TRBV12-5	-	TRBJ2-3
ASSPLYGDPTDTQY	TRBV7-9	-	TRBJ2-3
ASSQEVGYGYT	TRBV4-3	-	TRBJ1-2
ASSVGSGGYYGYT	TRBV9	-	TRBJ1-2
ASSLTLDGYT	TRBV5-1	-	TRBJ1-2
ASSYTGQFEAF	TRBV6-5	-	TRBJ1-1
AISKGLAGNSGANVLT	TRBV10-3	TRBD2	TRBJ2-6
ASTLDRGYGYT	TRBV5-4	TRBD1	TRBJ1-2
ASKASVSGNTIY	TRBV2	-	TRBJ1-3
ASSVMGDRGPSPLH	TRBV9	TRBD1	TRBJ1-6
ASSPPVDIYNEQF	TRBV18	-	TRBJ2-1